These 5 T cell receptor beta chains originate from one sample sequenced in a study of neurological immune-mediated disorders. Each CDR3 protein is one row after TCRdb ran MiXCR on the 5' RACE reads. The top ten hold about 7% of the sample, which has about 36,000 distinct CDR3 sequences, under 13% seen once. Source material: PBMCs. These receptor sequences come from a woman in her 30s with HTLV-1-associated myelopathy (HAM/TSP).

The table lists this clonotype with many counts. The chain uses TRBV2 and TRBJ2-7; D ambiguous. Trimming stripped 4 bases from V and 1 base from J, with 5 bases between. Germline V CDR1 and CDR2: SNHLY, FYNNEI. This CDR3 has 12 residues. Here the CDR3 reads CASSGDSYEQYF. The DNA of the CDR3 is TGTGCCAGCAGTGGGGATTCCTACGAGCAGTACTTC.

There are many counts of this clonotype. The chain recombines TRBV12-3 or TRBV12-4 with TRBJ2-3, with D possibly being TRBD1 or TRBD2 (5 bases each). Trimming shortened V by 3 bases and J by 4 bases, and 17 bases separated the two germline ends. The CDR3 has 16 residues. CDR3 bases: TGTGCCAGCAGTTTGGGTGGCGGGCAGGGCTCAGATACGCAGTATTTT. The encoded protein is CASSLGGGQGSDTQYF.

This clonotype appeared many times. The junction differs from germline at one of its ends, possibly a read error. This sequence joins TRBV5-5 and TRBJ2-1; D remains ambiguous. Looked up from germline, CDR1 is SGHKS and CDR2 is YYEKEE (reference sequence). CDR3 length equals 13 residues. The CDR3, as DNA: TGTGCCAGCAGCTTATCCTCCGACAATGAGCAGTTCTTC. It encodes CASSLSSDNEQFF.

This clonotype was observed at least ten times. V and J are TRBV20-1 and TRBJ1-1; D unresolved. The CDR3 totals 12 residues. V was pared by 5 bases and J by 0 bases, with 7 bases between. Germline V CDR1 and CDR2: DFQATT, SNEGSKA (reference sequence). Here the CDR3 DNA reads TGCAGTGCTGAATACATGAACACTGAAGCTTTCTTT. As protein: CSAEYMNTEAFF.

The table lists this clonotype with many counts. The J gene is TRBJ2-7, the V gene TRBV6-1; TRBD2 matches at 8 bases. Germline V gene data show CDR1 as MNHNS and CDR2 as SASEGT. CDR3 size: 14 residues. J lost 6 bases, V lost 3 bases, and 7 bases had no gene match. The DNA of the CDR3 is TGTGCCAGCAGTGACCCGGGGGGGGCGACCGAGCAGTACTTC. Amino acids: CASSDPGGATEQYF.